The following is a TCR beta chain sequence with its context. Its antigen is unknown. These data originate in a study of shared clonotypes between healthy human individuals. Cells designated naive CD8 were CD45RO-negative and were positively selected for CCR7, with terminally differentiated effector memory CD45RA+ cells excluded. The material for each subset, its genomic DNA, was split evenly across several immunoSEQ plates. Using immunoSEQ multiplex PCR, the repertoire was profiled, and TCRdb retains in-frame clones only, with some absent. The repertoire holds about 2.1 million clones, with 90% to 95% as singletons. The CDR3 is 13 amino acids. Germline V gene sequence: CDR1 MRHNA, CDR2 SNTAGT. Trimming shortened V by 3 bases and J by 3 bases, and 8 bases separated the two germline ends. Study-level points and caveats: The study found lower generation probabilities in non-shared clonotypes than in those shared by all four donors. Researchers found naive subsets generally carried larger estimated richness than memory subsets.

The sequence came from a man in his late teens or twenties in good health. Some clones in this sample may be carry-over from other donors' samples. The sample comprised naive CD8+ T cells from PBMCs. The chain employs TRBV6-4 and TRBJ1-1, with D uncertain. The CDR3 DNA reads TGTGCCAGCAGTGAGTTTGGGGACACTGAAGCTTTCTTT. Its translation: CASSEFGDTEAFF.